The rows below give T cell receptor beta chains drawn from one sample of a study of cytomegalovirus exposure and HLA in healthy donors. TCRdb's table, derived via immunoSEQ multiplex PCR, lists solely in-frame clones and lacks some. Its clone listing holds about 170,000 clones. The specimen was PBMCs. These receptors all come from a woman in her late teens or twenties in good health and CMV-seropositive. The CDR3 runs from the conserved cysteine through the conserved F or W. A D gene is named only where the DNA matches it firmly. Clone sizes are given selectively: once, few, many, or a class where the clone is expanded.

length	D	J	size	V	CDR3	DNA
16	TRBD1	TRBJ1-1	.	TRBV5-5	CASSPGLGQGGTEAFF	TGTGCCAGCAGCCCCGGTTTAGGACAGGGGGGCACTGAAGCTTTCTTT
16	TRBD2	TRBJ2-7	.	TRBV10-3	CAISEAGAGLPYEQYF	TGTGCCATCAGTGAGGCAGGAGCGGGGCTCCCCTACGAGCAGTACTTC
15	TRBD2	TRBJ2-7	.	TRBV18	CASSRITSGTYEQYF	TGTGCCAGCTCACGTATAACTAGCGGGACCTACGAGCAGTACTTC
15	TRBD1	TRBJ1-2	.	TRBV7-9	CASSFRDRGNYGYTF	TGTGCCAGCAGCTTCCGGGACAGGGGGAACTATGGCTACACCTTC
16	TRBD2	TRBJ2-4	.	TRBV27	CASSLIGGGGGAIQYF	TGTGCCAGCAGTTTAATCGGCGGGGGCGGGGGGGCCATTCAGTACTTC
18	.	TRBJ1-3	.	TRBV15	CATSRVRGIPYSGNTIYF	TGTGCCACCAGCAGAGTAAGGGGGATACCCTACTCTGGAAACACCATATATTTT
15	TRBD2	TRBJ2-3	.	TRBV29-1	CSVEASSGRWDTQYF	TGCAGCGTTGAGGCTTCTAGCGGGAGGTGGGATACGCAGTATTTT
13	.	TRBJ1-1	.	TRBV5-6	CASSPHRRAEAFF	TGTGCCAGCAGCCCACACCGGAGGGCTGAAGCTTTCTTT
15	TRBD1	TRBJ1-1	.	TRBV19	CASSPRGTGNTEAFF	TGTGCCAGTAGTCCCAGGGGGACGGGGAACACTGAAGCTTTCTTT
13	.	TRBJ2-5	.	TRBV25-1	CASSDVRRGTQYF	TGTGCCAGCAGTGATGTAAGGCGGGGGACCCAGTACTTC
15	.	TRBJ2-1	.	TRBV18	CASSLPGHLYNEQFF	TGTGCCAGCTCACTACCGGGACATCTTTACAATGAGCAGTTCTTC
14	.	TRBJ1-4	medium-sized	TRBV6-5	CASSGSYRNEKLFF	TGTGCCAGCAGTGGATCGTACAGAAACGAAAAACTGTTTTTT
14	.	TRBJ2-7	.	TRBV7-9	CASSKQQGPYEQYF	TGTGCCAGCAGCAAACAACAGGGACCCTACGAGCAGTACTTC
13	TRBD1	TRBJ1-2	.	TRBV19	CASSIRQGYGYTF	TGTGCCAGTAGTATCCGACAGGGCTATGGCTACACCTTC
15	TRBD1	TRBJ2-6	.	TRBV5-4	CASSGDRAGANVLTF	TGTGCCAGCAGCGGAGACAGGGCTGGGGCCAACGTCCTGACTTTC
14	.	TRBJ1-6	.	TRBV7-2	CASSLAFGSSPLHF	TGTGCCAGCAGCTTAGCGTTCGGGAGCTCACCCCTCCACTTT
15	.	TRBJ1-2	.	TRBV4-1	CASRHPIEGIYGYTF	TGCGCCAGCAGACATCCTATCGAGGGTATCTATGGCTACACCTTC
15	.	TRBJ2-3	.	TRBV2	CASSVGSDSTDTQYF	TGTGCCAGCAGTGTGGGTAGCGATAGCACAGATACGCAGTATTTT
16	TRBD2	TRBJ2-1	.	TRBV10-3	CAISGGLAGGVDEQFF	TGTGCCATCTCAGGGGGATTAGCGGGAGGGGTGGATGAGCAGTTCTTC
14	.	TRBJ1-2	.	TRBV6-5	CASSYSGRAYGYTF	TGTGCCAGCAGTTACTCGGGCAGGGCTTATGGCTACACCTTC
13	.	TRBJ2-1	.	TRBV2	CASSLDNYNEQFF	TGTGCCAGCAGTTTGGACAACTACAATGAGCAGTTCTTC
13	.	TRBJ1-2	.	TRBV7-2	CASRGYRIYGYTF	TGTGCCAGCAGAGGGTACAGGATCTATGGCTACACCTTC
15	TRBD1	TRBJ1-2	.	TRBV7-2	CASSSQGEGNYGYTF	TGTGCCAGCAGCTCACAGGGGGAGGGAAACTATGGCTACACCTTC
17	.	TRBJ2-5	.	TRBV5-1	CASSLVGAPLGAETQYF	TGCGCCAGCAGCTTGGTAGGGGCCCCTCTAGGTGCAGAGACCCAGTACTTC
17	.	TRBJ1-2	.	TRBV10-3	CAISRRTGSTGDYGYTF	TGTGCCATCAGTCGTAGAACAGGCAGTACGGGGGACTATGGCTACACCTTC
15	.	TRBJ2-4	.	TRBV4-2	CASSQSHGGKNIQYF	TGTGCCAGCAGCCAGTCTCATGGAGGCAAAAACATTCAGTACTTC
13	TRBD2	TRBJ2-7	.	TRBV11-2	CASSLGRENEQYF	TGTGCCAGCAGCTTGGGGCGGGAGAACGAGCAGTACTTC
15	.	TRBJ2-2	.	TRBV7-8	CASSLVGGNTGELFF	TGTGCCAGCAGCTTAGTTGGCGGGAACACCGGGGAGCTGTTTTTT
15	TRBD2	TRBJ2-1	.	TRBV12-5	CASGLVAGEINEQFF	TGTGCTAGTGGTTTGGTAGCGGGGGAAATCAATGAGCAGTTCTTC
14	TRBD1	TRBJ1-1	.	TRBV7-9	CASSLTGLNTEAFF	TGTGCCAGCAGCTTGACAGGGTTGAACACTGAAGCTTTCTTT
17	.	TRBJ2-4	.	TRBV6-1	CASSGNLGDVGKNIQYF	TGTGCCAGCAGTGGCAACTTGGGAGACGTGGGAAAAAACATTCAGTACTTC
14	.	TRBJ2-7	.	TRBV6-6	CASSYSYDSYEQYF	TGTGCCAGCAGTTACTCCTATGACTCCTACGAGCAGTACTTC
14	TRBD1	TRBJ1-1	.	TRBV30	CAWSVPGGRTEAFF	TGTGCCTGGAGTGTCCCAGGGGGCAGGACTGAAGCTTTCTTT
16	.	TRBJ2-3	.	TRBV5-1	CASSLGASPATDTQYF	TGCGCCAGCAGCCTGGGGGCTAGCCCAGCCACAGATACGCAGTATTTT